This entry features one TCR beta chain sequence. Antigen specificity is unknown. Trimming cost V 0 bases and J 1 base, with 6 bases left between them. Germline CDR1 reads MNHEY; CDR2 reads SVGAGI. CDR3 length: 14 residues. Original processing methods: Junction-only sequences produced by ImmunoSEQ had no quality scores, so filtering differed. Some clones are missing from TCRdb's copy, which holds only in-frame ones; the method was immunoSEQ multiplex PCR. V and J calls and clone size are those listed in that table; D and trimming were worked out from the DNA. The data contain about 2 million clones, about 95% of them singletons. This sample stems from a study of shared clonotypes between healthy human individuals. Study as a whole: The donor pool was made up of a couple of women and a few men aged 18 to 49.

Terminally differentiated effector memory CD45RA+ cells were left out of the naive CD8 fraction, which was CD45RO-negative and positively selected for CCR7. The study, taken as a whole, reports: The expectation was that sequencing depth would affect clonotype sharing among donors. Inspection by rarefaction showed sorted-subset sequencing to be incomplete despite large depth.

The sequenced sample consisted of naive CD8+ T cells sorted from blood. The chain couples TRBV6-5 to TRBJ1-1, with no clear D. This sequence originates from a man aged 18 to 30 in good health. The CDR3 sequence: CASSYSAANTEAFF. The DNA of the CDR3 is TGTGCCAGCAGTTACTCCGCAGCGAACACTGAAGCTTTCTTT.